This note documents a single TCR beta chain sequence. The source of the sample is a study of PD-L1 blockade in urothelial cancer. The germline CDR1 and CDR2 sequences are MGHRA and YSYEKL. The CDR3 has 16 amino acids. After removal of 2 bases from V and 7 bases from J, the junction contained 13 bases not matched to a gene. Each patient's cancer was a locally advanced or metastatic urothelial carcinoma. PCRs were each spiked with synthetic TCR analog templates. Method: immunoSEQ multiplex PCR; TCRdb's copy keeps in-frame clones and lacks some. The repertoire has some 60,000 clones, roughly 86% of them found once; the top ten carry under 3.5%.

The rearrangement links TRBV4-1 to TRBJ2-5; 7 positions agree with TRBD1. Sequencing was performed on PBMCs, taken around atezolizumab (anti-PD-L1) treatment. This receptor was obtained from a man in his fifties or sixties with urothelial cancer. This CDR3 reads CASSQNVGQVDATQYF. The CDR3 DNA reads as TGCGCCAGCAGCCAAAACGTTGGACAGGTCGATGCGACCCAGTACTTC.